This TCR beta chain was documented in a study of graft-versus-host responses after intestinal transplantation. Findings and caveats of the study: GvH clones were found in recipient marrow; some appeared first in ileum or blood.

As to this clone: Its specificity is not known.

Trimming removed 5 bases at V and 8 bases at J, with 21 bases between. This CDR3 is 15 amino acids long. Germline CDR1 and CDR2: SGHAT and FQNNGV. Assay used: immunoSEQ multiplex PCR; TCRdb lists only in-frame clones, some missing. The data hold 80,000 to 95,000 clones, with just over 90% observed a single time. V usage is TRBV11-2 and J usage is TRBJ1-1; TRBD1 might be the D (5 bases). This TCR derives from a human donor who received an intestinal transplant. The material sequenced was unstimulated CD8+ T cells sorted from spleen or lymph node cells, taken before intestinal transplant. Here the CDR3 DNA reads TGTGCCAGCAGCATCGATTCCGGGACTGCCACCGAAGCTTTCTTT. Translated: CASSIDSGTATEAFF.